This TCR beta chain was recovered during a study of cytotoxic CD8 clonotypes in ibrutinib-treated CLL. Details on this clone: Its target is unknown.

Germline values: CDR1 MNHEY, CDR2 SMNVEV (reference sequence). There are 19 residues in the CDR3. V gave up 1 base and J gave up 6 bases; unmatched junction bases: 15. Assay used: immunoSEQ multiplex PCR; TCRdb lists only in-frame clones, some missing. Counted here are approximately 120,000 clones, 80% to 90% occurring once; the ten biggest clones make up roughly 3.3%. General observations from the study: Clonality showed a rise at ibrutinib response that reversed toward baseline at progression.

The chain couples TRBV27 to TRBJ2-1; 10 nucleotides align to TRBD2. This TCR was sampled from a human donor with chronic lymphocytic leukemia. The specimen was PBMCs, collected after 24 months of ibrutinib treatment. CDR3 coding DNA: TGTGCCAGCAGTTTATTTTGGTCTCTAGCGGGGGAGGTGGGCAATGAGCAGTTCTTC. Residues: CASSLFWSLAGEVGNEQFF.